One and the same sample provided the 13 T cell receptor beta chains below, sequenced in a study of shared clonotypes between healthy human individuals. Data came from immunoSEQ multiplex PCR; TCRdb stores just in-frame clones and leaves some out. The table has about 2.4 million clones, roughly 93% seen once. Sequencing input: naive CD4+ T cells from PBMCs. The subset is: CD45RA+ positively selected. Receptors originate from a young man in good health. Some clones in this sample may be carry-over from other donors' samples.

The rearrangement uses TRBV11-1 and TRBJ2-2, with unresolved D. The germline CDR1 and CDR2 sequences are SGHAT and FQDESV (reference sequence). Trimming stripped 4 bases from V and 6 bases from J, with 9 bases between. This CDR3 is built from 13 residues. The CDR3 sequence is CASSSQRPGELFF. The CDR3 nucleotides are TGTGCCAGCAGCTCACAAAGACCCGGGGAGCTGTTTTTT.

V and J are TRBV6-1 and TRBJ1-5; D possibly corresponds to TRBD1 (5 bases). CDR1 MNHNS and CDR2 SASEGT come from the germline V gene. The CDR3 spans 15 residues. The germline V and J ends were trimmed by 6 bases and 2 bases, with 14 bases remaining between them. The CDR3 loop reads CASRQGRLGNQPQHF. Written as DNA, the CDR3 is TGTGCCAGCAGGCAGGGCCGTTTGGGCAATCAGCCCCAGCATTTT.

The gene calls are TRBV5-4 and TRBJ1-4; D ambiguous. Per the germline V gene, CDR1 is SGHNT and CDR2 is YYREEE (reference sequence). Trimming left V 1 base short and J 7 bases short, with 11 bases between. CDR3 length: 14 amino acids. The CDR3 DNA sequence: TGTGCCAGCAGCTTGTCAAGTGGGGTTGAAAAACTGTTTTTT. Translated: CASSLSSGVEKLFF. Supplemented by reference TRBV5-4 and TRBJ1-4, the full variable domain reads ETGVTQSPTHLIKTRGQQVTLRCSSQSGHNTVSWYQQALGQGPQFIFQYYREEENGRGNFPPRFSGLQFPNYSSELNVNALELDDSALYLCASSLSSGVEKLFFGSGTQLSVL.

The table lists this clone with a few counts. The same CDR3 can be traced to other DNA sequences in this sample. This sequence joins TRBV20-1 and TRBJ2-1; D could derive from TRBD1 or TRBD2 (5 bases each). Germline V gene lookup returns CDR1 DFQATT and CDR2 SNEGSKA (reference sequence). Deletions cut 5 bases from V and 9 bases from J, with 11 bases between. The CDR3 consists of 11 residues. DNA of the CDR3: TGCAGTGCTTCGACTGGGGGTGAGCAGTTCTTC. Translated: CSASTGGEQFF.

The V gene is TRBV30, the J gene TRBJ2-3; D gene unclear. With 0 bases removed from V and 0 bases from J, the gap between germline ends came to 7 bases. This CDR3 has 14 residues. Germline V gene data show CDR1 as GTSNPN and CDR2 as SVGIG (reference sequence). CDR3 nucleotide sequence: TGTGCCTGGAGTGTTTGGCGAAGCACAGATACGCAGTATTTT. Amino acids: CAWSVWRSTDTQYF. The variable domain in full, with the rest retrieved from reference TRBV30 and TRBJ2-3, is SQTIHQWPATLVQPVGSPLSLECTVEGTSNPNLYWYRQAAGRGLQLLFYSVGIGQISSEVPQNLSASRPQDRQFILSSKKLLLSDSGFYLCAWSVWRSTDTQYFGPGTRLTVL.

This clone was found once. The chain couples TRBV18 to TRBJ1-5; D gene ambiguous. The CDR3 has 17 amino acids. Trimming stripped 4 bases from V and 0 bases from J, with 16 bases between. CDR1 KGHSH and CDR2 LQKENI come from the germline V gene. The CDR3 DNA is TGTGCCAGCTCACAAAATTCCCCCGACCCTAGCAATCAGCCCCAGCATTTT. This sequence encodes CASSQNSPDPSNQPQHF.

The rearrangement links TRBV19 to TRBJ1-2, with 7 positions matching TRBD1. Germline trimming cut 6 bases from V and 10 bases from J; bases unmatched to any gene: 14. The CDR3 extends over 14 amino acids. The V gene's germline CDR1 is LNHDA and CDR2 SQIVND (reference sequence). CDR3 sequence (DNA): TGTGCCAGTAGCGCCCAGGGGGGGCCTTGGGACTACACCTTC. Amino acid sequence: CASSAQGGPWDYTF. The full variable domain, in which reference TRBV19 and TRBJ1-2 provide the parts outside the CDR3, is DGGITQSPKYLFRKEGQNVTLSCEQNLNHDAMYWYRQDPGQGLRLIYYSQIVNDFQKGDIAEGYSVSREKKESFPLTVTSAQKNPTAFYLCASSAQGGPWDYTFGSGTRLTVV.

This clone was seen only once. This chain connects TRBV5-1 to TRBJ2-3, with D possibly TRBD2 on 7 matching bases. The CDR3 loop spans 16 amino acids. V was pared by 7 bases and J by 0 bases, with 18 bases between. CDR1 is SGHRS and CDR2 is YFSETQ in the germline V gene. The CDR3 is CASAKEGGLSTDTQYF. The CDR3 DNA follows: TGCGCCAGCGCTAAGGAGGGGGGGCTAAGCACAGATACGCAGTATTTT. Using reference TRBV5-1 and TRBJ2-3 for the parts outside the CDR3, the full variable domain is KAGVTQTPRYLIKTRGQQVTLSCSPISGHRSVSWYQQTPGQGLQFLFEYFSETQRNKGNFPGRFSGRQFSNSRSEMNVSTLELGDSALYLCASAKEGGLSTDTQYFGPGTRLTVL.

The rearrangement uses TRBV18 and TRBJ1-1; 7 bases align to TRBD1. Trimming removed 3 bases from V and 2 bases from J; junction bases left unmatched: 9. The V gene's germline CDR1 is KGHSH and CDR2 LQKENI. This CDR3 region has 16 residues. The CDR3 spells CASSPLAGTVNTEAFF. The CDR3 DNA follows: TGTGCCAGCTCACCCCTCGCCGGGACAGTAAACACTGAAGCTTTCTTT.

The DNA of the CDR3 is TGCGCCAGCAGCAGCCCGAGGGACAGGGGGTACACCGGGGAGCTGTTTTTT. It codes for CASSSPRDRGYTGELFF. The rearrangement uses TRBV5-1 and TRBJ2-2; 11 nucleotides line up with TRBD1. This CDR3 has 17 amino acids. V gave up 4 bases and J gave up 3 bases; unmatched junction bases: 8. Germline V lookup: CDR1 SGHRS, CDR2 YFSETQ.

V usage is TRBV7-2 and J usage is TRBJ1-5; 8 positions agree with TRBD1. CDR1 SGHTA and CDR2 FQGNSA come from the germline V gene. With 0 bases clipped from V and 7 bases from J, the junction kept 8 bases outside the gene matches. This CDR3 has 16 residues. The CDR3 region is CASSLAGQGWQQPQHF. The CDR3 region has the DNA TGTGCCAGCAGCTTAGCTGGACAGGGTTGGCAGCAGCCCCAGCATTTT.

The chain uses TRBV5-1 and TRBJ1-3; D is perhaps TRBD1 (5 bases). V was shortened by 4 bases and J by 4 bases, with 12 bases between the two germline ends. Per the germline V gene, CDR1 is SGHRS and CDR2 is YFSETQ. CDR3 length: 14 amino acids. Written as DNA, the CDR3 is TGCGCCAGCAGCCCCCAGGGCGTCGGAAACACCATATATTTT. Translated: CASSPQGVGNTIYF.

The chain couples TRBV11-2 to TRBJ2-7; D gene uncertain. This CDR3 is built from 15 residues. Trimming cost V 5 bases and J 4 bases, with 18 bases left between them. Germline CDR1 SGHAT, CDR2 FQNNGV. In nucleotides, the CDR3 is TGTGCCAGCAGCAGTGTCAGGTCAGCCCTATACGAGCAGTACTTC. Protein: CASSSVRSALYEQYF.